This TCR beta chain was retrieved from a study of read filtering for tumor transcriptome and immune sequencing. In the study overall: Patients were around 17 male and about 15 female, mean age around 70 years, range about 40 to 85.

At the time of active disease, bone marrow was collected from every patient. With respect to this clonotype: Its target is unknown.

The library was built from around 380 ng RNA with molecular barcoded adaptors for alpha/delta and beta/gamma chains. One entry per CDR3 protein, called by TCRdb with MiXCR from the reads. The data contain roughly 130,000 distinct CDR3 sequences, 10% to 15% of them seen just once; the ten biggest clones take up approximately 9.9%. Study results and limitations: In IR-seq, single-read clonotypes were roughly 82% of clonotypes but around 3.4% of reads. Even smaller IR-seq throughput identified most shared clonotypes.

CDR1 is MNHNY, CDR2 SVGAGI, per germline (reference sequence). The CDR3 totals 16 residues. After removal of 6 bases from V and 3 bases from J, the junction contained 13 bases not matched to a gene. This chain links TRBV6-6 with TRBJ2-7, with 8 nucleotides matching TRBD2. Sequencing input: a population of CD138-negative cells sorted from bone marrow. The receptor comes from a donor at least 40 years old with multiple myeloma. The chain's CDR3 is CASSPRGGRKHYEQYF. CDR3 DNA: TGTGCCAGCAGCCCCCGGGGCGGGAGGAAACACTACGAGCAGTACTTC.